A selection of T cell receptor beta chains follows, all from one sample in a study of OX40 agonist ivuxolimab in advanced cancers. Sequencing was performed with immunoSEQ multiplex PCR; in TCRdb, only in-frame clones are kept and a portion is missing. The repertoire includes about 83,000 clones, 92% of them detected once, and roughly 9% sits in the top ten. Sequenced material: CD4+ or CD8+ T cells sorted from blood, taken in a trial of the OX40 agonist ivuxolimab. The receptor source for this set is an adult with an advanced solid tumor such as melanoma, head and neck, liver or kidney cancer. Each CDR3 is given with its conserved first and last residue. D genes are given only for firm matches.

.	14	TRBV6-6	TRBJ1-6	TGTGCCAGCAGATGGGGGGAGGGTAATTCACCCCTCCACTTT	CASRWGEGNSPLHF
.	16	TRBV11-2	TRBJ1-6	TGTGCCAGCAGCTTAGACCCGGGCTCCTATAATTCACCCCTCCACTTT	CASSLDPGSYNSPLHF
.	15	TRBV7-3	TRBJ2-3	TGTGCCAGCAGCTATTTCGGTGGGTCCCTCGATACGCAGTATTTT	CASSYFGGSLDTQYF
TRBD2	15	TRBV5-1	TRBJ2-1	TGCGCCAGCAGCGGTGGGACTAGCCCCCGTGGTGAGCAGTTCTTC	CASSGGTSPRGEQFF
TRBD2	17	TRBV25-1	TRBJ2-2	TGTGCCAGCAGTGTAGGGGAGGGGTTTGTGTTCCCCGGGGAGCTGTTTTTT	CASSVGEGFVFPGELFF
.	12	TRBV11-2	TRBJ1-1	TGTGCCAGCAGCTTTTCCAGGGTAGGCCCTTTCTTT	CASSFSRVGPFF
.	13	TRBV9	TRBJ2-2	TGTGCCAGCAGCGTACTCGGTACCGGGGAGCTGTTTTTT	CASSVLGTGELFF
.	16	TRBV15	TRBJ2-3	TGTGCCACCAGCAGAGACGATATGAGGGCGACAGATACGCAGTATTTT	CATSRDDMRATDTQYF
TRBD1	13	TRBV10-2	TRBJ2-7	TGCGCCAGCACGGAGGACAGGCCGTACGAGCAGTACTTC	CASTEDRPYEQYF
.	14	TRBV11-2	TRBJ1-2	TGTGCCAGCAGCCATGGGTCGTTTGACAATGGCTACACCTTC	CASSHGSFDNGYTF